The present T cell receptor (beta chain) was sequenced within a study of shared clonotypes between healthy human individuals. Study overall: Each donor's CD4 naive and CD4 memory cells filled three plates apiece, CD8 naive two, and CD8 memory one.

The naive CD8 subset, CD45RO-negative cells positively selected for CCR7, excluded terminally differentiated effector memory CD45RA+ cells. Each sample came from a Caucasian adult donor living in Nashville, Tennessee. The CDR3 length is 13 residues. Germline V gene lookup returns CDR1 SGHVS and CDR2 FQNEAQ. The V and J ends lost 1 base and 2 bases respectively, with 6 bases between them. This was a deep-level run. Measured with immunoSEQ multiplex PCR; TCRdb has only the in-frame clones, and not every one. The data contain roughly 650,000 clones, approximately 96% of them seen just once; the ten biggest clones take up around 0.1%.

Sequenced sample: naive CD8+ T cells sorted from blood. The chain combines TRBV7-8 with TRBJ2-7; D gene unclear. This clonotype originated in a woman under 40 in good health. This chain's CDR3 is CASSLDLAYEQYF. The CDR3, as DNA: TGTGCCAGCAGCTTAGATCTGGCCTACGAGCAGTACTTC.